This T cell receptor (beta chain) was obtained from a study of cytomegalovirus exposure and HLA in healthy donors. Germline CDR1 reads SEHNR; CDR2 reads FQNEAQ (reference sequence). V dropped 2 bases and J dropped 5; count of bases not matched to a gene: 4. CDR3 length equals 15 residues. Details on this clone: Its target is unknown.

PCR was performed using 60 Vbeta and 13 Jbeta primers. TCRdb's table, derived via immunoSEQ multiplex PCR, lists solely in-frame clones and lacks some. The sample carries 150,000 to 200,000 clones, around four fifths recorded once. General study points: Certain sequence variants were highly shared and formed a cluster, and this cluster was likely a sequencing artifact. Reports indicated that the classifier achieved high specificity and sensitivity in diagnosing cytomegalovirus status.

Sequences were obtained from PBMCs. This sequence joins TRBV7-9 and TRBJ1-4; 8 bases are a match to TRBD1. The clonotype was recovered from a man aged 18 to 35 in good health and CMV-seronegative. CDR3 sequence: CASSLTGQENEKLFF. The DNA of the CDR3 is TGTGCCAGCAGCTTAACGGGACAGGAGAATGAAAAACTGTTTTTT.